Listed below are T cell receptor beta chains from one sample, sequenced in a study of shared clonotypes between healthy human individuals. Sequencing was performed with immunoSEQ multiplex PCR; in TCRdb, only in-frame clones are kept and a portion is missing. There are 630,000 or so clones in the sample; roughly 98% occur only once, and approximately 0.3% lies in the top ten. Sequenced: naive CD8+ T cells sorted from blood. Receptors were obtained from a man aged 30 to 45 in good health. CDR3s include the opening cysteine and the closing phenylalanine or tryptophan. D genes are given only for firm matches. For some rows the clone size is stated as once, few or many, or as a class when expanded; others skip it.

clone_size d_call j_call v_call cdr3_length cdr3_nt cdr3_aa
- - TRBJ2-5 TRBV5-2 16 TGTGCCAGCAGCCAAGGGAGGGCCCGGGGGCAAGAGACCCAGTACTTC CASSQGRARGQETQYF
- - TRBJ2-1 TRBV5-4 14 TGTGCCAGCAGCTTTGCGGGCGCGCCCAATGAGCAGTTCTTC CASSFAGAPNEQFF
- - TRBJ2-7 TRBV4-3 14 TGCGCCAGCAGCCCTGGCCTGGGGGGCTGGGAGCAGTACTTC CASSPGLGGWEQYF
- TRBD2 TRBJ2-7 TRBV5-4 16 TGTGCCAGCAGCACAGGGACTAGCGGGAGGCCCTACGAGCAGTACTTC CASSTGTSGRPYEQYF
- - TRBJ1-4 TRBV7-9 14 TGTGCCAGCAGCTCCCTGGCAGATCACGACAAACTGTTTTTT CASSSLADHDKLFF
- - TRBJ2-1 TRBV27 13 TGTGCCAGCAGTTTCGGACCGAACAATGAGCAGTTCTTC CASSFGPNNEQFF
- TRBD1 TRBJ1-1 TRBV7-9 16 TGTGCCAGCAGCCACCGGGACAGGGGACCGAACACTGAAGCTTTCTTT CASSHRDRGPNTEAFF
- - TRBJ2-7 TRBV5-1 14 TGCGCCAGCAGCTTGAAGGGGCCTGGGTTCGAGCAGTACTTC CASSLKGPGFEQYF
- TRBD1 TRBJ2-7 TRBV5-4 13 TGTGCCAGCTCACAGGGGAGCTCCTACGAGCAGTACTTC CASSQGSSYEQYF
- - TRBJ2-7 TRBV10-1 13 TGCGCCAGCAGTGCAACCTCCCTCAGGGAGCAGTACTTC CASSATSLREQYF
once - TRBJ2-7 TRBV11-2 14 TGTGCCAGCAGCCCCTCGGCGGGATCCTACGAGCAGTACTTC CASSPSAGSYEQYF
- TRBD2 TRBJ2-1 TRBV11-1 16 TGTGCCAGCAGCCCTTCCGGCGGGAGTGATTACAATGAGCAGTTCTTC CASSPSGGSDYNEQFF
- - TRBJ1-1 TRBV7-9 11 TGTGCCAGCAGCCTTGGGACAGAAGCTTTCTTT CASSLGTEAFF
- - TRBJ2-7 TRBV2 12 TGTGCCAGCAGTGGGGGGGAATACGAGCAGTACTTC CASSGGEYEQYF
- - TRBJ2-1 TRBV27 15 TGTGCCAGCAGTTTATTGGGAGGAAGCTACAATGAGCAGTTCTTC CASSLLGGSYNEQFF
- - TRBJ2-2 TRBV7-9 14 TGTGCCAGCAGCTTAGCCCCTTTAACGGGGGAGCTGTTTTTT CASSLAPLTGELFF
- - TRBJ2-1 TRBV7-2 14 TGTGCCAGCAGCTTATTCACCAGTTACAATGAGCAGTTCTTC CASSLFTSYNEQFF
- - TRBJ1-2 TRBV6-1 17 TGTGCCAGCAGTGAAATGTCCGGACAGACTAAGATCTATGGCTACACCTTC CASSEMSGQTKIYGYTF
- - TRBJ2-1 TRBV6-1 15 TGTGCCAGCTGGAGGGGGAGCAACTCCTACAATGAGCAGTTCTTC CASWRGSNSYNEQFF
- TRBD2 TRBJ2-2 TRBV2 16 TGTGCCAGCAGTGAAGCTGGGCGGGAGGGCTCCGGGGAGCTGTTTTTT CASSEAGREGSGELFF
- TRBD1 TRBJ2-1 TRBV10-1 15 TGCGCCAGCAGTGAAGGGACAGGGGTTCATAATGAGCAGTTCTTC CASSEGTGVHNEQFF
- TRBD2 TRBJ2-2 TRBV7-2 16 TGTGCCAGCAGCTGGAAGCGGGAGATACACACCGGGGAGCTGTTTTTT CASSWKREIHTGELFF
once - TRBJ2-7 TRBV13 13 TGTGCCAGCAGCTTAGGCGGCTCCTACGAGCAGTACTTC CASSLGGSYEQYF
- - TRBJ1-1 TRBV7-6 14 TGTGCCAGCAGCTTACGTAGGGTAGAAGCTGAAGCTTTCTTT CASSLRRVEAEAFF
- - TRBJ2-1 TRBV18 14 TGTGCCAGCTCACCGCAGACATCAAAAAATGAGCAGTTCTTC CASSPQTSKNEQFF
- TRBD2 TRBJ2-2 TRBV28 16 TGTGCCAGCAGTGATTCAGCGGGGCCGAACACCGGGGAGCTGTTTTTT CASSDSAGPNTGELFF
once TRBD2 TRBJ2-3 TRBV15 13 TGTGCCACCAGCAGCGGACTAGATGATACGCAGTATTTT CATSSGLDDTQYF
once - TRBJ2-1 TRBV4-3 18 TGCGCCAGCAGCCAAGATACCGCCGGCGGTAGCTCCTACAATGAGCAGTTCTTC CASSQDTAGGSSYNEQFF
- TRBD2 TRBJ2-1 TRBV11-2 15 TGTGCCAGCAGCTTAGGGACTAGCGGGAGAGATGAGCAGTTCTTC CASSLGTSGRDEQFF
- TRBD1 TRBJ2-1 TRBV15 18 TGTGCCACCAGCCCTACAGGGGGCGCCCGCTTAGGTCCGGGTGAGCAGTTCTTC CATSPTGGARLGPGEQFF
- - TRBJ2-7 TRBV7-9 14 TGTGCCAGCAGCCCTCACGCCCCCTCCTACGAGCAGTACTTC CASSPHAPSYEQYF
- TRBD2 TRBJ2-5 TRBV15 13 TGTGCCACCCATCGGGGAGGGGAAGAGACCCAGTACTTC CATHRGGEETQYF
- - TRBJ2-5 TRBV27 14 TGTGCCAGCAGTAAATCAAAGGGTGGAGAGACCCAGTACTTC CASSKSKGGETQYF
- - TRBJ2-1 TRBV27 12 TGTGCCAGCGGTCTTAGGGGGAGTGAGCAGTTCTTC CASGLRGSEQFF
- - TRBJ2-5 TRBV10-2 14 TGCGCCAGCAGTAGAACAGGGTATCAAGAGACCCAGTACTTC CASSRTGYQETQYF
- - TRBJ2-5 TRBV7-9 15 TGTGCCAGCAGCTTAGTTGCCAGTCTCCAAGAGACCCAGTACTTC CASSLVASLQETQYF
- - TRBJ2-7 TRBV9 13 TGTGCCAGCAGCGTCGGACAGACATACGAGCAGTACTTC CASSVGQTYEQYF
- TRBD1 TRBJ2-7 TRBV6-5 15 TGTGCCAGCAGGGCCGGGACAGGGGAAGGCTACGAGCAGTACTTC CASRAGTGEGYEQYF
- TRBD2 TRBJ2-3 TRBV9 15 TGTGCCAGCAGCGTAGGCGGGGGTCCCACAGATACGCAGTATTTT CASSVGGGPTDTQYF
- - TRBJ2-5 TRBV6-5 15 TGTGCCAGCAGCGAAAACAGGGTTTACCAAGAGACCCAGTACTTC CASSENRVYQETQYF
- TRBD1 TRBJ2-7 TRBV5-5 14 TGTGCCAGCAGCACTTGGACAGGGGCATACGAGCAGTACTTC CASSTWTGAYEQYF
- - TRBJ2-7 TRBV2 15 TGTGCCAGCAGTGACCCGACAGTACCCTCCTACGAGCAGTACTTC CASSDPTVPSYEQYF
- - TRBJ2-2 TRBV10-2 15 TGCGCCAGCATAGAGGGGTCACAACTGCCCGGGGAGCTGTTTTTT CASIEGSQLPGELFF
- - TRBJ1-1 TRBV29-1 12 TGCAGCGTTCTGGTGATGAACACTGAAGCTTTCTTT CSVLVMNTEAFF
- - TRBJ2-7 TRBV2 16 TGTGCCAGCAGTCCGCGGGCCGTGGGTGGGATCTACGAGCAGTACTTC CASSPRAVGGIYEQYF
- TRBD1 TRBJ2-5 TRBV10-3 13 TGTGCCATCAGTGAACACAGGGGTGAGACCCAGTACTTC CAISEHRGETQYF
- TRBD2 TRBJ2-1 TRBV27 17 TGTGCCAGCAGTTTACCCCTGGGGACTAGCGGGAGCAATGAGCAGTTCTTC CASSLPLGTSGSNEQFF
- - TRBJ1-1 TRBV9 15 TGTGCCAGCAGCGTTACAGGAATCATGAACACTGAAGCTTTCTTT CASSVTGIMNTEAFF
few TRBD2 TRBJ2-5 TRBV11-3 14 TGTGCCAGCAGCGTGGGGGCGGGAGGGGAGACCCAGTACTTC CASSVGAGGETQYF
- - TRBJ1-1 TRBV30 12 TGTGCCTGGAGTCCGACAGAAATTGAAGCTTTCTTT CAWSPTEIEAFF
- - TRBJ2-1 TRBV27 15 TGTGCCAGCAGTTTAATTGGGCCTGGTAGGAATGAGCAGTTCTTC CASSLIGPGRNEQFF
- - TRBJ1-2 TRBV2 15 TGTGCCAGCACATTCAGGGGCGATATATCCTATGGCTACACCTTC CASTFRGDISYGYTF
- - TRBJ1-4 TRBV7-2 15 TGTGCCAGCAGCAACACATCGGGCCGGGGGGAAAAACTGTTTTTT CASSNTSGRGEKLFF
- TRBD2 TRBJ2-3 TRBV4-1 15 TGCGCCAGCAGCCAAGTGGCGGGAGCAATAGATACGCAGTATTTT CASSQVAGAIDTQYF
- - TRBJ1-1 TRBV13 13 TGTGCCAGCAGCTTGTCTCCGAACACTGAAGCTTTCTTT CASSLSPNTEAFF